These 3 T cell receptor beta chains were sequenced from one sample in a study of technical replicates of blood from a handful of donors. TCRdb's table, derived via immunoSEQ multiplex PCR, lists solely in-frame clones and lacks some. Counted here are around 50,000 clones, less than 95% occurring once; the ten biggest clones make up roughly 0.22%. What was sequenced was T cells isolated from PBMCs. The receptors were sampled from a human donor in good health.

This chain connects TRBV29-1 to TRBJ2-3, with TRBD1 matching over 12 bases. CDR1 is SQVTM, CDR2 ANQGSEA, per germline. The ends lost 0 bases at V and 4 bases at J; junction bases unmatched: 8. The CDR3 runs 17 residues. CDR3 sequence reads: CSVEDLFGTGGADTQYF. The CDR3 coding sequence is TGCAGCGTTGAAGATCTATTCGGGACAGGGGGCGCAGATACGCAGTATTTT.

The V call is TRBV11-2, the J call TRBJ1-1, with a tentative D call TRBD1 (6 bases). The CDR3 is made up of 18 amino acids. The ends were cut back, 6 bases at V and 4 bases at J, with 27 bases in the middle. CDR1 is SGHAT and CDR2 is FQNNGV in the germline V gene. The CDR3 sequence is CASRTPRGRTRVTTEAFF. The CDR3 DNA sequence: TGTGCCAGCAGAACACCCAGGGGTAGGACTCGCGTTACCACTGAAGCTTTCTTT.

This rearrangement joins TRBV6-5 to TRBJ2-7, with TRBD1 identical over 9 bases. Trimming cost V 11 bases and J 3 bases; bases outside gene matches: 8. CDR3 size: 13 residues. The germline V gene has CDR1 MNHEY and CDR2 SVGAGI. The CDR3 DNA follows: TGTGCCGTCCGACCGGGACAGGGCTACGAGCAGTACTTC. Amino acid sequence: CAVRPGQGYEQYF.